This passage covers 9 T cell receptor beta chains from one sample sequenced in a study of OX40 agonist ivuxolimab in advanced cancers. Profiled with immunoSEQ multiplex PCR; TCRdb holds only in-frame clones, not every one. In the table there are 45,000 to 65,000 clones, 80% to 90% of which are singletons. This sample comprised CD4+ or CD8+ T cells sorted from blood, obtained in a trial of the OX40 agonist ivuxolimab. These receptor sequences come from an adult with an advanced solid tumor such as melanoma, head and neck, liver or kidney cancer.

The rearrangement joins TRBV5-1 to TRBJ1-4; D gene uncertain. The CDR3 extends over 14 amino acids. Trimming removed 2 bases from V and 1 base from J, with 6 bases in between. In germline, CDR1 is SGHRS, CDR2 YFSETQ. The CDR3 reads CASSFGETNEKLFF. DNA for the CDR3: TGCGCCAGCAGCTTCGGGGAAACTAATGAAAAACTGTTTTTT.

This CDR3 is CASSGPSGQGAYGYTF. CDR3 DNA: TGTGCCAGCAGCGGACCGAGCGGGCAGGGGGCCTATGGCTACACCTTC. The chain is built from TRBV21-1 and TRBJ1-2; TRBD1, the D gene given by the table, was not confirmed from the DNA. TRBV21-1 is classified as a pseudogene. This CDR3 is built from 16 residues.

The genes are TRBV18 and TRBJ2-2; D is perhaps TRBD1 (5 bases). Germline V gene lookup returns CDR1 KGHSH and CDR2 LQKENI. V lost 5 bases and J 3 bases, leaving 13 bases between the germline ends. CDR3 length: 15 residues. CDR3 bases: TGTGCCAGCTCATCACTTGACAGTTACACCGGGGAGCTGTTTTTT. Translation: CASSSLDSYTGELFF.

The V call is TRBV5-8, the J call TRBJ1-3; D not resolved. The CDR3 runs to 12 residues. CDR1 is SGHTS, CDR2 YDEGEE, per germline. Trimming shortened V by 2 bases and J by 4 bases, and 4 bases separated the two germline ends. The CDR3 loop is CASSLQGNTIYF. DNA for the CDR3: TGTGCCAGCAGCTTACAAGGAAACACCATATATTTT.

The gene calls are TRBV5-4 and TRBJ2-1, with D possibly being TRBD1 (6 bases). Germline values: CDR1 SGHNT, CDR2 YYREEE (reference sequence). The CDR3 has 15 residues. Trimming shortened V by 5 bases and J by 0 bases, and 12 bases separated the two germline ends. CDR3 bases: TGTGCCAGCAGTCCCACAGGGAACTCCTACAATGAGCAGTTCTTC. Its translation is CASSPTGNSYNEQFF.

The CDR3 sequence: CAGTSGNSGANVLTF. CDR3 DNA sequence: TGTGCCGGGACTAGCGGAAACTCTGGGGCCAACGTCCTGACTTTC. J is TRBJ2-6 and V is TRBV30; 11 bases are a match to TRBD2. V shed 8 bases, J shed 0 bases, and the junction held 3 bases outside the gene matches. The CDR3 spans 15 residues. CDR1 is GTSNPN and CDR2 is SVGIG in the germline V gene (reference sequence).

J is TRBJ2-7 and V is TRBV7-9; D possibly matches TRBD1 or TRBD2 (5 bases each). The CDR3 loop spans 12 amino acids. The V gene lost 5 bases and the J gene lost 3 bases, with 8 bases spanning the gap. Per the germline V gene, CDR1 is SEHNR and CDR2 is FQNEAQ (reference sequence). CDR3 loop: CASSRDGYEQYF. The CDR3, as DNA: TGTGCCAGCAGCCGGGACGGCTACGAGCAGTACTTC.

This clone was seen only once. The chain carries TRBV10-2 and TRBJ1-4; no definite D call. Trimming removed 3 bases from V and 7 bases from J, with 15 bases in between. The CDR3 covers 15 residues. The germline V gene has CDR1 WSHSY and CDR2 SAAADI. CDR3 DNA: TGCGCCAGCAGTGATGACGGAGGGTTGGGTGAAAAACTGTTTTTT. Translated, it gives CASSDDGGLGEKLFF.

The rearrangement links TRBV6-5 to TRBJ1-5; no clear D. V dropped 0 bases and J dropped 2 bases, with 5 bases sitting between them. This CDR3 contains 14 residues. Germline V gives CDR1 MNHEY, CDR2 SVGAGI. CDR3 in DNA: TGTGCCAGCAGTTACTCGAGGGGCAATCAGCCCCAGCATTTT. This codes for CASSYSRGNQPQHF.